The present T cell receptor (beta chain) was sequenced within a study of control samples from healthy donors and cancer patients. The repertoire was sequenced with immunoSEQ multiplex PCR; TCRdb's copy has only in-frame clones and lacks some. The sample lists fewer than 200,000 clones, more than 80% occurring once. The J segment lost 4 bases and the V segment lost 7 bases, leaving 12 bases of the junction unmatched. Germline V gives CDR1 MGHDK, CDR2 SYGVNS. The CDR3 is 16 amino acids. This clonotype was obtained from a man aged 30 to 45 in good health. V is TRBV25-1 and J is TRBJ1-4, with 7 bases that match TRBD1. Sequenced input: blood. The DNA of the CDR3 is TGTGCCAGCAATAGAATAGACAGGGAGATTAATGAAAAACTGTTTTTT. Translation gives CASNRIDREINEKLFF.